The next 8 T cell receptor beta chains were all read from a single sample in a study of CD8 T cells in ankylosing spondylitis. No antigen is known for these receptors. Study conclusions and caveats: Among TCR beta sequences, a motif of several highly homologous variants appeared characteristic of ankylosing spondylitis blood.

Each CDR3 protein gets one entry after TCRdb re-called the 5' RACE reads with MiXCR. The repertoire consists of a few hundred thousand distinct CDR3 sequences, with under 20% occurring once and the leading ten covering approximately 0.93%. Sequencing input: blood, either unsorted or a sorted T cell fraction (not recorded which). The receptors were gathered from a male donor with ankylosing spondylitis.

This clonotype was detected a few times. This chain connects TRBV6-2 or TRBV6-3 to TRBJ1-3; 9 nucleotides agree with TRBD1. This CDR3 contains 15 residues. Germline-derived CDR1 and CDR2 are MNHEY and SVGEGT. After removal of 7 bases from V and 3 bases from J, the junction contained 7 bases not matched to a gene. CDR3 residues: CASNPQGAGGNTIYF. In DNA, the CDR3 is TGTGCCAGCAACCCACAGGGGGCTGGTGGAAACACCATATATTTT.

J is TRBJ2-5 and V is TRBV6-5; 10 nucleotides line up with TRBD2. There are 15 residues in the CDR3. The ends lost 4 bases at V and 0 bases at J; junction bases unmatched: 2. Per the germline V gene, CDR1 is MNHEY and CDR2 is SVGAGI. This chain's CDR3 is CASSLAGGNQETQYF. CDR3 DNA: TGTGCCAGCAGTTTAGCGGGGGGCAACCAAGAGACCCAGTACTTC.

This clonotype was found a few times. The chain joins TRBV4-1 to TRBJ2-7, with a weak D call TRBD2 (6 bases). V was trimmed by 4 bases and J by 2 bases, leaving 12 bases between them. The CDR3 length is 14 residues. Germline V CDR1 and CDR2: MGHRA, YSYEKL. CDR3 region: CASSRGDGAYEQYF. CDR3 nucleotides: TGCGCCAGCAGCCGGGGGGACGGAGCCTACGAGCAGTACTTC.

The chain uses TRBV9 and TRBJ1-5, with a possible D match to TRBD1 (5 bases). V lost 10 bases and J lost 7, with 21 bases in between. This CDR3 region has 14 residues. Germline V gene lookup returns CDR1 SGDLS and CDR2 YYNGEE. The CDR3 sequence: CAAVGGKVSQPQHF. CDR3 nucleotide sequence: TGTGCCGCGGTGGGGGGTAAAGTAAGCCAGCCCCAGCATTTT.

CDR3 in amino acids: CSARRTGLQKAFF. CDR3 in DNA: TGCAGTGCTCGCAGGACAGGTTTACAGAAAGCTTTCTTT. This chain connects TRBV20-1 to TRBJ1-1, with 7 bases lining up with TRBD1. The germline CDR1 and CDR2 sequences are DFQATT and SNEGSKA (reference sequence). This CDR3 has 13 amino acids. The J segment lost 9 bases and the V segment lost 5 bases, leaving 12 bases of the junction unmatched.

This clonotype was found a few times. This sequence joins TRBV4-3 and TRBJ2-7; 7 nucleotides align to TRBD1. The germline gives CDR1 LGHNA, CDR2 YSLEER. CDR3 length: 15 residues. Trimming took 5 bases from V and 3 from J; bases not matched to a gene: 10. In DNA form, the CDR3 reads TGCGCCAGCAGCGTTGGCCCAGGACAGGTCTACGAGCAGTACTTC. Protein sequence: CASSVGPGQVYEQYF.

This rearrangement joins TRBV5-1 to TRBJ2-6; 11 nucleotides agree with TRBD1. Germline V CDR1 and CDR2: SGHRS, YFSETQ. The CDR3 totals 19 residues. Trimming at V came to 0 bases and at J to 0 bases, leaving 5 bases not matched to a gene. The CDR3 loop reads CASSLVGTGGTSGANVLTF. CDR3 nucleotides: TGCGCCAGCAGCTTGGTGGGGACAGGGGGTACCTCTGGGGCCAACGTCCTGACTTTC.

This clonotype has a handful of counts. The rearrangement uses TRBV28 and TRBJ2-1; D is perhaps TRBD1 or TRBD2 (6 bases each). The V gene lost 3 bases and the J gene lost 8 bases, with 23 bases spanning the gap. The germline gives CDR1 MDHEN, CDR2 SYDVKM. CDR3 length equals 17 residues. CDR3 sequence: CASSFPPGGRVIDEQFF. The CDR3 DNA follows: TGTGCCAGCAGTTTCCCCCCTGGGGGGCGGGTAATCGATGAGCAGTTCTTC.